Each of the 3 T cell receptor beta chains below was sequenced from the same sample in a study of regulatory T cells in long-lasting Graves disease. Noted time point: newly diagnosed GD, antithyroid drugs for less than 3 months. The TCR library was made from RNA that had been extracted from PBMCs in TRIzol. HTBI primers from iRepertoire and Arm-PCR of CDR3 regions yielded the TCR beta libraries. MiXCR, applied by TCRdb to the multiplex PCR reads, yields one record per CDR3 protein. This table holds hundreds of thousands of distinct CDR3 sequences, under 20% found once. These data were also reused for a study on T cells in Graves' hyperthyroidism and ophthalmopathy.

This sample comprised peripheral blood mononuclear cells (PBMCs), obtained at new diagnosis, from a patient treated with antithyroid drugs. Receptors originate from a woman younger than 45 with Graves disease.

A remark on this clonotype: A read error is possible here, since a much larger clone lies one base away. The J gene is TRBJ1-1, the V gene TRBV18, with 7 positions matching TRBD1. This CDR3 contains 14 residues. Germline V CDR1 and CDR2: KGHSH, LQKENI. CDR3 sequence reads: CAGSIRTGNTEAFF. In nucleotides, the CDR3 is TGTGCCGGCTCAATCCGGACAGGGAACACTGAAGCTTTCTTT.

This chain uses TRBV6-2 or TRBV6-3 with TRBJ2-7; 11 bases fit TRBD2. The length of the CDR3 is 13 residues. Germline assignment: CDR1 MNHEY and CDR2 SVGEGT. J gave up 4 bases and V 10 bases, and 6 bases lay outside the gene matches. The CDR3 protein is CATKTSGTYEQYF. In DNA form, the CDR3 reads TGTGCCACCAAGACTAGCGGGACATACGAGCAGTACTTC.

The chain combines TRBV19 with TRBJ1-1; 10 bases are a match to TRBD1. J was trimmed by 0 bases and V by 8 bases; bases with no gene match: 9. Germline V gene sequence: CDR1 LNHDA, CDR2 SQIVND (reference sequence). CDR3 length: 16 residues. Written as DNA, the CDR3 is TGTGCCAGTTGGGCATGGACAGGGGGAATGAACACTGAAGCTTTCTTT. This translates into CASWAWTGGMNTEAFF.